The 28 T cell receptor beta chains given below trace back to one sample, sequenced in a study of T cell responses to AZD1222 COVID-19 vaccine. TCRdb's table, derived via immunoSEQ multiplex PCR, lists solely in-frame clones and lacks some. The table has tens of thousands of clones, 87% seen once. Sequencing used peripheral blood, obtained 28 days after the second AZD1222 dose. These receptor sequences come from an adult who received the AZD1222 COVID-19 vaccine.

V gene TRBV20-1 combines with J gene TRBJ1-2, with D possibly being TRBD1 (5 bases). The CDR3 has 12 residues. Trimming took 3 bases from V and 9 from J, leaving 14 bases between them. Germline loops: CDR1 DFQATT, CDR2 SNEGSKA (reference sequence). In nucleotides, the CDR3 is TGCAGTGCTAGTGAGGGGTCAAACAGCTACACCTTC. The encoded protein is CSASEGSNSYTF.

This chain joins TRBV4-3 and TRBJ1-2; D possibly corresponds to TRBD1 (5 bases). Trimming stripped 0 bases from V and 0 bases from J, with 11 bases between. CDR1 and CDR2 (germline): LGHNA, YSLEER. The CDR3 covers 16 residues. The CDR3 is CASSQDFGRANYGYTF. DNA for the CDR3: TGCGCCAGCAGCCAAGATTTCGGCAGGGCTAACTATGGCTACACCTTC.

The chain joins TRBV5-1 to TRBJ2-5, with 7 bases that match TRBD1. The CDR3 length is 13 residues. V was clipped by 3 bases and J by 4 bases; unmatched bases: 3. The V gene's germline CDR1 is SGHRS and CDR2 YFSETQ. The CDR3: CASSSHRGETQYF. The CDR3 DNA sequence: TGCGCCAGCAGCTCCCACAGGGGAGAGACCCAGTACTTC.

The rearrangement links TRBV9 to TRBJ1-1; D may be TRBD1 (5 bases). CDR1 is SGDLS, CDR2 YYNGEE, per germline. The CDR3 contains 15 residues. Trimming removed 0 bases at V and 5 bases at J, with 14 bases between. The CDR3 DNA is TGTGCCAGCAGCGTAGAGCAGGGTGATGGAACTGAAGCTTTCTTT. Amino acids: CASSVEQGDGTEAFF.

This rearrangement joins TRBV7-6 to TRBJ1-5, with 7 bases identical to TRBD1. Germline V gene lookup returns CDR1 SGHVS and CDR2 FNYEAQ. Trimming removed 1 base from V and 7 bases from J; junction bases left unmatched: 4. The CDR3 has 14 residues. CDR3: CASSLGQGGQPQHF. In DNA, the CDR3 is TGTGCCAGCAGCTTAGGACAGGGTGGCCAGCCCCAGCATTTT.

This chain joins TRBV30 and TRBJ1-2; D gene unclear. The CDR3 has 12 residues. Germline V gene lookup returns CDR1 GTSNPN and CDR2 SVGIG (reference sequence). The germline V and J ends were trimmed by 4 bases and 7 bases, with 13 bases remaining between them. The CDR3 reads CAWTAGARGYTF. CDR3 coding DNA: TGTGCCTGGACCGCAGGTGCGCGTGGCTACACCTTC.

The V gene is TRBV7-9, the J gene TRBJ2-7; D is possibly TRBD1 (6 bases). The germline V gene has CDR1 SEHNR and CDR2 FQNEAQ (reference sequence). The V end lost 5 bases, the J end lost 0 bases, and 17 bases lay between the germline ends. The CDR3 contains 16 residues. The CDR3 region has the DNA TGTGCCAGCAGCCAACTAGGGGACACCCGCTCCTACGAGCAGTACTTC. Translation: CASSQLGDTRSYEQYF. The full variable domain, completed using reference TRBV7-9 and TRBJ2-7, is DTGVSQNPRHKITKRGQNVTFRCDPISEHNRLYWYRQTLGQGPEFLTYFQNEAQLEKSRLLSDRFSAERPKGSFSTLEIQRTEQGDSAMYLCASSQLGDTRSYEQYFGPGTRLTVT.

The CDR3 bases are TGTGCCAGCAGCGTAGTACGGGACGCCGGGGAGCTGTTTTTT. Translated, it gives CASSVVRDAGELFF. V is TRBV9 and J is TRBJ2-2, with D perhaps being TRBD1 or TRBD2 (5 bases each). CDR1 and CDR2 from the germline V gene are SGDLS and YYNGEE. With 0 bases removed from V and 6 bases from J, the gap between germline ends came to 9 bases. The CDR3 is 14 residues long.

This sequence joins TRBV10-1 and TRBJ2-5; the D is unclear. With 2 bases removed from V and 5 bases from J, the gap between germline ends came to 15 bases. The germline V gene has CDR1 WNHNN and CDR2 SYGVQD (reference sequence). CDR3 size: 15 residues. The CDR3 here is CASSEKNASWETQYF. In DNA form, the CDR3 reads TGCGCCAGCAGTGAGAAAAATGCTAGTTGGGAGACCCAGTACTTC.

The table lists this clone with many counts. The chain employs TRBV19 and TRBJ1-5, with D possibly being TRBD1 (5 bases). Germline CDR1 and CDR2: LNHDA and SQIVND (reference sequence). The V end lost 2 bases, the J end lost 2 bases, and 7 bases lay between the germline ends. The length of the CDR3 is 14 residues. CDR3 sequence reads: CASSILGGNQPQHF. The CDR3 region has the DNA TGTGCCAGTAGTATATTGGGGGGCAATCAGCCCCAGCATTTT.

The genes are TRBV19 and TRBJ2-1; 9 nucleotides align to TRBD2. After removal of 3 bases from V and 1 base from J, the junction contained 4 bases not matched to a gene. Germline CDR1 LNHDA, CDR2 SQIVND (reference sequence). There are 16 residues in the CDR3. In nucleotides, the CDR3 is TGTGCCAGTAGTATCGGTCTAGCGGGGTCCTACAATGAGCAGTTCTTC. Translation: CASSIGLAGSYNEQFF.

The J gene is TRBJ2-1, the V gene TRBV7-2; 16 bases map to TRBD2. Germline loops: CDR1 SGHTA, CDR2 FQGNSA. J lost 3 bases, V lost 5 bases, and 7 bases had no gene match. The CDR3 is made up of 18 amino acids. The CDR3 sequence: CASSPGLAGGPYYNEQFF. The CDR3 nucleotides are TGTGCCAGCAGCCCGGGACTAGCGGGGGGGCCGTACTACAATGAGCAGTTCTTC.

The chain is built from TRBV10-3 and TRBJ1-2; weak D call: TRBD1 (5 bases). This CDR3 is 14 amino acids long. V lost 6 bases to trimming and J lost 6 bases, with 17 bases between them. CDR1 and CDR2 (germline): ENHRY, SYGVKD. Here the CDR3 DNA reads TGTGCCATCAGATCCTCCGGGGCCTCTGATGGCTACACCTTC. Its translation is CAIRSSGASDGYTF.

This clone is a singleton in its sample. The chain has TRBV2 and TRBJ1-2; 7 positions match TRBD1. CDR3 size: 13 residues. Germline V gene sequence: CDR1 SNHLY, CDR2 FYNNEI. CDR3 sequence reads: CGRQPAGQYGYTF. For the CDR3, the DNA is TGTGGACGTCAACCTGCGGGACAGTATGGCTACACCTTC. The full variable domain, its missing parts supplied by reference TRBV2 and TRBJ1-2, is EPEVTQTPSHQVTQMGQEVILRCVPISNHLYFYWYRQILGQKVEFLVSFYNNEISEKSEIFDDQFSVERPDGSNFTLKIRSTKLEDSAMYFCGRQPAGQYGYTFGSGTRLTVV.

The chain employs TRBV15 and TRBJ1-3; D gene uncertain. Trimming took off 1 base at V and 3 bases at J, with 16 bases between the two ends. The CDR3 extends over 17 amino acids. Germline lookup yields CDR1 LNHNV and CDR2 YYDKDF (reference sequence). The CDR3 is CATSRAAFSGSGNTIYF. CDR3 sequence (DNA): TGTGCCACCAGCAGAGCTGCTTTTTCGGGGAGTGGAAACACCATATATTTT.

This chain joins TRBV6-5 and TRBJ2-7; D possibly uses TRBD1 or TRBD2 (6 bases each). The CDR3 is made up of 15 amino acids. The V end lost 6 bases, the J end lost 1 base, and 16 bases lay between the germline ends. Germline assignment: CDR1 MNHEY and CDR2 SVGAGI. The chain's CDR3 is CASRSEGGGSYEQYF. Here the CDR3 DNA reads TGTGCCAGCAGGAGTGAGGGGGGTGGGTCCTACGAGCAGTACTTC.

This sequence joins TRBV7-2 and TRBJ2-1, with 8 bases identical to TRBD2. The germline CDR1 and CDR2 sequences are SGHTA and FQGNSA. The ends lost 4 bases at V and 4 bases at J; junction bases unmatched: 6. The CDR3 sequence is 15 residues long. CDR3 residues: CASSSSGGRYNEQFF. The DNA of the CDR3 is TGTGCCAGCAGCTCAAGCGGGGGCCGGTACAATGAGCAGTTCTTC.

J is TRBJ2-2 and V is TRBV7-9; a weak D match, TRBD2 (6 bases). Germline CDR1 is SEHNR and CDR2 is FQNEAQ (reference sequence). CDR3 length equals 16 residues. Trimming stripped 5 bases from V and 3 bases from J, with 16 bases between. CDR3 bases: TGTGCCAGCAGCGCGGCGGGGCGTTCCTACACCGGGGAGCTGTTTTTT. As protein: CASSAAGRSYTGELFF.

J is TRBJ1-5 and V is TRBV5-6; no firm D call. Germline CDR1 and CDR2: SGHDT and YYEEEE. The ends were cut back, 0 bases at V and 0 bases at J, with 10 bases in the middle. There are 16 residues in the CDR3. The chain's CDR3 is CASSLAGGASNQPQHF. CDR3 bases: TGTGCCAGCAGCTTGGCAGGAGGCGCTAGCAATCAGCCCCAGCATTTT.

The chain is built from TRBV5-1 and TRBJ1-5; D might be TRBD1 (6 bases). The germline V gene encodes CDR1 SGHRS and CDR2 YFSETQ. The V end was cut by 2 bases, the J end by 0 bases, with 9 bases between. The CDR3 is made up of 15 amino acids. CDR3 region: CASSLQGGSNQPQHF. CDR3 DNA: TGCGCCAGCAGCTTACAGGGCGGTAGCAATCAGCCCCAGCATTTT.

The V call is TRBV29-1, the J call TRBJ2-7; 7 bases are shared with TRBD1. The CDR3 contains 14 residues. Germline lookup yields CDR1 SQVTM and CDR2 ANQGSEA. After removal of 3 bases from V and 0 bases from J, the junction contained 5 bases not matched to a gene. CDR3 in amino acids: CSVDSRGSSYEQYF. DNA of the CDR3: TGCAGCGTTGATAGCAGGGGGAGCTCCTACGAGCAGTACTTC.

V gene TRBV5-1 combines with J gene TRBJ2-2; the D is unclear. CDR1 SGHRS and CDR2 YFSETQ come from the germline V gene. V was clipped by 0 bases and J by 7 bases, with 10 bases between them. This CDR3 is 14 amino acids long. The CDR3 region has the DNA TGCGCCAGCAGCTTGGCCAACTTGGTCGGGGAGCTGTTTTTT. It specifies CASSLANLVGELFF.

V and J are TRBV28 and TRBJ1-5; D is uncertain. Germline V lookup: CDR1 MDHEN, CDR2 SYDVKM. The ends were cut back, 8 bases at V and 4 bases at J, with 18 bases in the middle. This CDR3 is built from 15 residues. The CDR3 DNA reads as TGTGCCAGCGAAGTGGGCCCGCTTCGAAATCAGCCCCAGCATTTT. This sequence encodes CASEVGPLRNQPQHF.

The gene calls are TRBV7-2 and TRBJ1-2; TRBD1 matches 8 bases. Germline V CDR1 and CDR2: SGHTA, FQGNSA. There are 15 residues in the CDR3. The V gene end was trimmed by 4 bases and the J gene end by 1 base; junction bases not matched to a gene: 5. CDR3 residues: CASSSQGASNYGYTF. For the CDR3, the DNA is TGTGCCAGCAGCTCCCAGGGGGCGAGTAACTATGGCTACACCTTC. Based on the CDR3 plus reference TRBV7-2 and TRBJ1-2, the full variable domain is GAGVSQSPSNKVTEKGKDVELRCDPISGHTALYWYRQSLGQGLEFLIYFQGNSAPDKSGLPSDRFSAERTGGSVSTLTIQRTQQEDSAVYLCASSSQGASNYGYTFGSGTRLTVV.

This clone was seen once. This chain links TRBV6-5 with TRBJ2-3, with unresolved D. The CDR3 totals 14 residues. Germline V gene data show CDR1 as MNHEY and CDR2 as SVGAGI. V lost 4 bases and J lost 0, with 8 bases in between. The CDR3 spells CASSLQPSTDTQYF. The CDR3 DNA reads TGTGCCAGCAGTTTACAACCTAGCACAGATACGCAGTATTTT.

The chain links TRBV7-6 to TRBJ1-2, with D unclear. Looked up from germline, CDR1 is SGHVS and CDR2 is FNYEAQ. V dropped 5 bases and J dropped 8 bases, with 15 bases sitting between them. The CDR3 runs 13 residues. The CDR3 nucleotides read TGTGCCAGCAGCCCATCGGATTTTTGGGGCTACACCTTC. Its translation: CASSPSDFWGYTF. Full variable domain (rest looked up from reference TRBV7-6 and TRBJ1-2): GAGVSQSPRYKVTKRGQDVALRCDPISGHVSLYWYRQALGQGPEFLTYFNYEAQQDKSGLPNDRFSAERPEGSISTLTIQRTEQRDSAMYRCASSPSDFWGYTFGSGTRLTVV.

This clone was recorded only once. The gene calls are TRBV6-4 and TRBJ2-1, with D unclear. The CDR3 covers 14 residues. CDR1 is MRHNA and CDR2 is SNTAGT in the germline V gene. V was pared by 3 bases and J by 7 bases, with 13 bases between. The CDR3 region has the DNA TGTGCCAGCAGTGAATTGGGCAGGAGTAATGAGCAGTTCTTC. This codes for CASSELGRSNEQFF.

Sample share makes this clone medium-sized. Other DNA sequences of this sample code for an identical CDR3. The rearrangement uses TRBV6-5 and TRBJ2-1, with D possibly called TRBD1 or TRBD2 (5 bases each). The CDR3 is made up of 11 amino acids. Germline assignment: CDR1 MNHEY and CDR2 SVGAGI. V lost 2 bases and J 9 bases, leaving 5 bases between the germline ends. The CDR3 bases are TGTGCCAGCAGTTACGGGGGTGAGCAGTTCTTC. Translated, it gives CASSYGGEQFF.